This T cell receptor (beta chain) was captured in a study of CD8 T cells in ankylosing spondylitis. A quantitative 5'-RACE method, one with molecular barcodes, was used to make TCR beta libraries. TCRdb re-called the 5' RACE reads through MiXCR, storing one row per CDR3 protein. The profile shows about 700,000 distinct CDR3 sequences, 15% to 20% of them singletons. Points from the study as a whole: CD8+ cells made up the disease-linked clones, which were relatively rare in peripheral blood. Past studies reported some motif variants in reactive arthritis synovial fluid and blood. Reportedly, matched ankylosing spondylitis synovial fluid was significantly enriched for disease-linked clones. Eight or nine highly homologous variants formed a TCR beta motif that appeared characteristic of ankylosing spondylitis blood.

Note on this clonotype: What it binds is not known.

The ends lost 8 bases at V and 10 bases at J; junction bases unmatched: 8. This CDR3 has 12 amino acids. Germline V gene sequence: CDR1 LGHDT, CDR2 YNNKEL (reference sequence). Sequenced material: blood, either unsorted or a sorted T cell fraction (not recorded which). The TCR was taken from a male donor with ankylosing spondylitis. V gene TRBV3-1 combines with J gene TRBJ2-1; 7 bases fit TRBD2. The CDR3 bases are TGTGCCAGCTCCCCGACTAGCCGCGAGCAGTTCTTC. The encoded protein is CASSPTSREQFF.